One and the same sample provided the 26 T cell receptor beta chains below, sequenced in a study of neurological immune-mediated disorders. TCRdb re-called the 5' RACE reads with MiXCR, one entry per CDR3 protein. The sample carries 50,000 or so distinct CDR3 sequences, more than 20% recorded once. Material for sequencing was PBMCs. The receptor source for this set is a woman in her seventies in good health.

This chain joins TRBV7-8 and TRBJ2-2; D not certain. The CDR3 extends over 15 amino acids. Trimming shortened V by 7 bases and J by 4 bases, and 16 bases separated the two germline ends. The germline gives CDR1 SGHVS, CDR2 FQNEAQ. CDR3 coding DNA: TGTGCCAGCACCCTGAGGCGGTCGGGCACCGGGGAGCTGTTTTTT. This gives the protein CASTLRRSGTGELFF. The whole variable domain, filled in from reference TRBV7-8 and TRBJ2-2, reads GAGVSQSPRYKVAKRGQDVALRCDPISGHVSLFWYQQALGQGPEFLTYFQNEAQLDKSGLPSDRFFAERPEGSVSTLKIQRTQQEDSAVYLCASTLRRSGTGELFFGEGSRLTVL.

This clonotype was seen at least ten times. The chain links TRBV11-2 to TRBJ2-1; D possibly corresponds to TRBD2 (6 bases). Germline-derived CDR1 and CDR2 are SGHAT and FQNNGV. The length of the CDR3 is 15 residues. V dropped 3 bases and J dropped 1 base, with 10 bases sitting between them. This chain's CDR3 is CASSFSGQSYNEQFF. The CDR3 DNA sequence: TGTGCCAGCAGCTTCAGCGGGCAGTCCTACAATGAGCAGTTCTTC.

This clonotype showed up many times. The V and J genes are TRBV5-1 and TRBJ1-2, with D maybe TRBD1 (6 bases). Germline V gene data show CDR1 as SGHRS and CDR2 as YFSETQ. This CDR3 is 15 amino acids long. The V end lost 4 bases, the J end lost 0 bases, and 13 bases lay between the germline ends. CDR3 nucleotides: TGCGCCAGCAGCCCGGGACACCCTGCTAACTATGGCTACACCTTC. Protein: CASSPGHPANYGYTF.

This clonotype was recorded at least ten times. CDR3 DNA sequence: TGCAGCATGGCCAGCGGGATCCTGGAGACCCAGTACTTC. Its translation is CSMASGILETQYF. The V call is TRBV29-1, the J call TRBJ2-5; 7 bases match TRBD2. J was trimmed by 5 bases and V by 8 bases; bases with no gene match: 11. Germline CDR1 SQVTM, CDR2 ANQGSEA. There are 13 residues in the CDR3.

This clonotype came up once. V and J are TRBV5-1 and TRBJ2-2, with unresolved D. The germline gives CDR1 SGHRS, CDR2 YFSETQ. This CDR3 spans 13 amino acids. The V end lost 3 bases, the J end lost 6 bases, and 9 bases lay between the germline ends. The CDR3, as DNA: TGCGCCAGCAGCTCACAGATATCCGGGGAGCTGTTTTTT. Translation: CASSSQISGELFF.

This clonotype was recorded at least ten times. V usage is TRBV12-3 or TRBV12-4 and J usage is TRBJ2-3; the D is unclear. V was clipped by 5 bases and J by 5 bases, with 11 bases between them. The CDR3 runs 13 residues. CDR3 coding DNA: TGTGCCAGCAGTGACCGAACTCGAGATACGCAGTATTTT. Amino acids: CASSDRTRDTQYF.

The chain employs TRBV19 and TRBJ2-1, with a weak D call TRBD1 (6 bases). The CDR3 has 12 amino acids. Trimming pared 6 bases from V and 9 bases from J, leaving 12 bases between. From germline, CDR1 is LNHDA and CDR2 SQIVND (reference sequence). CDR3 DNA sequence: TGTGCCAGTAGCCCTTTAGGGGGTGAGCAGTTCTTC. Residues: CASSPLGGEQFF.

This clonotype was detected a few times. The chain combines TRBV20-1 with TRBJ2-7, with 8 bases matching TRBD2. J lost 0 bases, V lost 1 base, and 11 bases had no gene match. CDR1 and CDR2 (germline): DFQATT, SNEGSKA (reference sequence). The length of the CDR3 is 17 residues. CDR3 in DNA: TGCAGTGCTAGAGTTCAAAGCGGGAGACAAAACTCCTACGAGCAGTACTTC. Translated: CSARVQSGRQNSYEQYF.

This clonotype has a count of ten or more. The chain joins TRBV5-1 to TRBJ2-3; D gene ambiguous. Germline-derived CDR1 and CDR2 are SGHRS and YFSETQ. V was cut by 0 bases and J by 0 bases, with 5 bases left in between. This CDR3 has 14 residues. The CDR3 DNA reads as TGCGCCAGCAGCTTGGGGGGTAGCACAGATACGCAGTATTTT. Protein: CASSLGGSTDTQYF.

Many counts were recorded for this clonotype. The rearrangement links TRBV7-8 to TRBJ2-7; 7 nucleotides match TRBD1. CDR3 length equals 14 residues. Trimming took 5 bases from V and 2 from J; bases not matched to a gene: 6. Germline lookup yields CDR1 SGHVS and CDR2 FQNEAQ. CDR3 loop: CASSLRQGPYEQYF. The CDR3 DNA follows: TGTGCCAGCAGCCTCCGACAGGGACCCTACGAGCAGTACTTC.

The chain couples TRBV20-1 to TRBJ1-6; D is unresolved. Trimming took off 1 base at V and 7 bases at J, with 8 bases between the two ends. Germline CDR1 DFQATT, CDR2 SNEGSKA (reference sequence). The CDR3 runs 13 residues. The CDR3 DNA follows: TGCAGTGCTAGAGTCTTCGGGAATTCACCCCTCCACTTT. Encoded protein: CSARVFGNSPLHF.

At least ten counts were recorded for this clonotype. The chain combines TRBV28 with TRBJ2-7; 10 bases are a match to TRBD1. Germline V lookup: CDR1 MDHEN, CDR2 SYDVKM. V shed 5 bases, J shed 4 bases, and the junction held 11 bases outside the gene matches. The CDR3 spans 16 residues. The CDR3 loop is CASSPRQGARLYEQYF. The CDR3, as DNA: TGTGCCAGCAGTCCTCGACAGGGGGCGAGACTTTACGAGCAGTACTTC.

This clonotype was counted at least ten times. V and J are TRBV28 and TRBJ1-1; a possible D gene is TRBD1 (5 bases). The CDR3 has 14 amino acids. V was cut by 4 bases and J by 1 base, with 10 bases left in between. Germline V CDR1 and CDR2: MDHEN, SYDVKM. CDR3 coding DNA: TGTGCCAGCAGTTCCCAGGGTTGGAACACTGAAGCTTTCTTT. Its translation: CASSSQGWNTEAFF. The full variable domain, completed using reference TRBV28 and TRBJ1-1, is DVKVTQSSRYLVKRTGEKVFLECVQDMDHENMFWYRQDPGLGLRLIYFSYDVKMKEKGDIPEGYSVSREKKERFSLILESASTNQTSMYLCASSSQGWNTEAFFGQGTRLTVV.

This clonotype was recorded a few times. V is TRBV10-3 and J is TRBJ2-5; D is unclear. V lost 1 base and J 2 bases, leaving 8 bases between the germline ends. The CDR3 contains 14 residues. Germline assignment: CDR1 ENHRY and CDR2 SYGVKD. The CDR3 nucleotides are TGTGCCATCAGTGAGTTTATACAGCAAGAGACCCAGTACTTC. This encodes CAISEFIQQETQYF.

The table lists this clonotype with many counts. This chain links TRBV7-8 with TRBJ2-7; either TRBD1 or TRBD2 may supply D (5 bases each). V shed 1 base and J shed 0 bases, with 16 bases lying between them. CDR3 size: 17 residues. The V gene's germline CDR1 is SGHVS and CDR2 FQNEAQ. The CDR3 loop is CASSLVWGYGASYEQYF. As DNA, the CDR3 is TGTGCCAGCAGCTTAGTTTGGGGGTATGGGGCCTCCTACGAGCAGTACTTC.

This clonotype was counted at least ten times. The rearrangement links TRBV7-2 to TRBJ2-1, with 9 bases fitting TRBD2. This CDR3 spans 17 amino acids. CDR1 is SGHTA and CDR2 is FQGNSA in the germline V gene. Trimming at V came to 5 bases and at J to 6 bases, leaving 14 bases not matched to a gene. The CDR3 loop is CASSPQSAGGRGNEQFF. The DNA for the CDR3 is TGTGCCAGCAGCCCCCAGTCCGCTGGCGGGAGGGGCAATGAGCAGTTCTTC. The whole variable domain, remainder taken from reference TRBV7-2 and TRBJ2-1, is GAGVSQSPSNKVTEKGKDVELRCDPISGHTALYWYRQSLGQGLEFLIYFQGNSAPDKSGLPSDRFSAERTGGSVSTLTIQRTQQEDSAVYLCASSPQSAGGRGNEQFFGPGTRLTVL.

This clonotype was detected a few times. The gene calls are TRBV5-1 and TRBJ1-1; D call uncertain. The CDR3 is 15 amino acids. Trimming took off 0 bases at V and 5 bases at J, with 14 bases between the two ends. The germline V gene encodes CDR1 SGHRS and CDR2 YFSETQ. Here the CDR3 reads CASSLAGPTRTEAFF. The CDR3 nucleotides are TGCGCCAGCAGCTTGGCCGGACCCACAAGGACTGAAGCTTTCTTT.

This clonotype was seen more than once but under ten times. The V call is TRBV7-2, the J call TRBJ1-1; D call uncertain. Trimming stripped 2 bases from V and 6 bases from J, with 13 bases between. The CDR3 length is 14 residues. Germline CDR1 SGHTA, CDR2 FQGNSA. The CDR3 region has the DNA TGTGCCAGCAGCTTACCCTTCAGGAGATCTGAAGCTTTCTTT. This codes for CASSLPFRRSEAFF.

In regard to this clonotype: Germline and junction disagree at one end, which may indicate a read error. The chain joins TRBV5-1 to TRBJ2-3; 14 bases align to TRBD2. Germline CDR1 is SGHRS and CDR2 is YFSETQ. CDR3 length: 16 amino acids. CDR3: CACGLAGGPSTYTQYF. DNA for the CDR3: TGCGCCTGCGGACTAGCGGGGGGCCCTAGCACATATACGCAGTATTTT.

The chain couples TRBV6-2 or TRBV6-3 to TRBJ2-5, with 8 bases identical to TRBD2. The CDR3 totals 13 residues. V dropped 11 bases and J dropped 2; count of bases not matched to a gene: 7. CDR1 MNHEY and CDR2 SVGEGT come from the germline V gene. CDR3 region: CAVSGGAQETQYF. CDR3 sequence (DNA): TGTGCCGTGAGCGGGGGAGCTCAAGAGACCCAGTACTTC.

This rearrangement joins TRBV4-2 to TRBJ2-7; 11 positions match TRBD2. CDR3 length: 16 residues. Losses at the gene ends were 0 bases for V and 3 bases for J; bases not matched to a gene: 4. Germline CDR1 and CDR2: LGHNA and YNFKEQ. CDR3 DNA sequence: TGTGCCAGCAGCCAAGAACTGACTAGCGGGATCTACGAGCAGTACTTC. Protein: CASSQELTSGIYEQYF.

This clonotype was detected many times. V usage is TRBV5-1 and J usage is TRBJ1-2; D is unresolved. The germline V gene has CDR1 SGHRS and CDR2 YFSETQ. There are 14 residues in the CDR3. V was clipped by 4 bases and J by 5 bases, with 15 bases between them. The CDR3 reads CASSPPDGLYGYTF. Written as DNA, the CDR3 is TGCGCCAGCAGCCCCCCCGACGGACTTTATGGCTACACCTTC.

This clonotype was counted at least ten times. The gene calls are TRBV28 and TRBJ1-6; D is uncertain. The CDR3 runs 16 residues. V lost 1 base and J 3 bases, leaving 10 bases between the germline ends. Germline values: CDR1 MDHEN, CDR2 SYDVKM. CDR3 in amino acids: CASSLFAGVYNSPLHF. The CDR3 DNA follows: TGTGCCAGCAGTTTATTCGCTGGGGTCTATAATTCACCCCTCCACTTT.

Notes on this clonotype: One junction end disagrees with the germline gene, perhaps due to a read error. The V and J genes are TRBV5-1 and TRBJ2-1; D ambiguous. Germline CDR1 SGHRS, CDR2 YFSETQ. The CDR3 covers 14 residues. Here the CDR3 DNA reads TGCGCCAGCAGCCTTGGCGTGAGCCACAATGAACAGTTCTTC. Its protein is CASSLGVSHNEQFF. The whole variable domain, remainder taken from reference TRBV5-1 and TRBJ2-1, is KAGVTQTPRYLIKTRGQQVTLSCSPISGHRSVSWYQQTPGQGLQFLFEYFSETQRNKGNFPGRFSGRQFSNSRSEMNVSTLELGDSALYLCASSLGVSHNEQFFGPGTRLTVL.

This clonotype was recorded at least ten times. This rearrangement joins TRBV5-1 to TRBJ2-1; 11 nucleotides match TRBD2. The CDR3 length is 14 residues. Germline-derived CDR1 and CDR2 are SGHRS and YFSETQ. V shed 4 bases and J 5 bases; nucleotides not matched to a gene: 2. The DNA for the CDR3 is TGCGCCAGCAGCCTAGCGGGAGGCGACAATGAGCAGTTCTTC. It specifies CASSLAGGDNEQFF. The full variable domain, in which reference TRBV5-1 and TRBJ2-1 provide the parts outside the CDR3, is KAGVTQTPRYLIKTRGQQVTLSCSPISGHRSVSWYQQTPGQGLQFLFEYFSETQRNKGNFPGRFSGRQFSNSRSEMNVSTLELGDSALYLCASSLAGGDNEQFFGPGTRLTVL.

This clonotype has a count of ten or more. This chain connects TRBV20-1 to TRBJ1-6; possible D gene TRBD1, 5 bases. The ends were cut back, 0 bases at V and 10 bases at J, with 22 bases in the middle. From germline, CDR1 is DFQATT and CDR2 SNEGSKA (reference sequence). CDR3 length equals 17 residues. CDR3 nucleotides: TGCAGTGCTAGAGATGTTTCGGGTGGGCAGGGAGTATCACCCCTCCACTTT. Translated, it gives CSARDVSGGQGVSPLHF.